These T cell receptor beta chains were read from a single sample in a study of cytomegalovirus exposure and HLA in healthy donors. Only in-frame clones appear in the TCRdb table, and some are missing; sequencing was by immunoSEQ multiplex PCR. The sample includes about 150,000 clones, 86% of them seen just once. The sequenced material came from PBMCs. The source of these receptors is a human donor in good health. The CDR3 runs from the conserved cysteine through the conserved F or W. D genes are given only for firm matches. Expanded clones get a size class; other rows say once, few or many, or leave the size out.

cdr3_aa cdr3_nt v_call clone_size d_call j_call
CASLNLGQGSPDTQYF TGTGCCAGCCTGAATTTGGGACAGGGCTCCCCAGATACGCAGTATTTT TRBV13 . TRBD1 TRBJ2-3
CASSELDIRQGFGKQYF TGTGCCAGCAGTGAACTGGATATAAGACAGGGGTTTGGCAAGCAGTACTTC TRBV2 . TRBD1 TRBJ2-7
CASSQQMTGGTYEQYF TGTGCCAGCAGCCAACAAATGACAGGGGGTACCTACGAGCAGTACTTC TRBV16 . TRBD1 TRBJ2-7
CASSGSGVSSYEQYF TGTGCCAGCTCGGGTAGCGGGGTGAGCTCCTACGAGCAGTACTTC TRBV19 . TRBD2 TRBJ2-7
CASSLEPMNTEAFF TGCGCCAGCAGCCTAGAACCCATGAACACTGAAGCTTTCTTT TRBV5-1 few . TRBJ1-1
CASSLPGQPQHF TGTGCCAGCAGCTTACCGGGGCAGCCCCAGCATTTT TRBV5-4 few . TRBJ1-5
CASSQGRGPGTEAFF TGCGCCAGCAGCCAAGGGCGGGGTCCGGGCACTGAAGCTTTCTTT TRBV4-1 . . TRBJ1-1
CASSIADSYNSPLHF TGTGCCAGTAGTATCGCCGACAGCTATAATTCACCCCTCCACTTT TRBV19 . . TRBJ1-6
CAWKRAGWSYNSPLHF TGTGCCTGGAAAAGGGCAGGGTGGTCCTATAATTCACCCCTCCACTTT TRBV30 . . TRBJ1-6
CASSPPLKTEAFF TGTGCCAGCAGCCCCCCACTCAAGACTGAAGCTTTCTTT TRBV7-9 . . TRBJ1-1
CASSPSGLAGAGFNEQFF TGTGCCAGCTCACCATCCGGACTAGCGGGAGCCGGCTTCAATGAGCAGTTCTTC TRBV18 . TRBD2 TRBJ2-1
CASSSAGRGYEQYF TGTGCCAGCAGTTCAGCGGGACGGGGATACGAGCAGTACTTC TRBV27 . TRBD2 TRBJ2-7
CASRGLGNTIYF TGTGCCAGCCGCGGCCTTGGAAACACCATATATTTT TRBV27 . . TRBJ1-3
CASRGQGGTYEQYF TGTGCCAGCAGGGGACAGGGGGGAACCTACGAGCAGTACTTC TRBV28 . TRBD1 TRBJ2-7
CSVETFFGQYF TGCAGCGTTGAGACTTTTTTCGGGCAGTACTTC TRBV29-1 once . TRBJ2-7
CASSPPGSPRSDTQYF TGTGCCAGCAGCCCACCCGGGTCCCCACGCTCAGATACGCAGTATTTT TRBV5-4 . . TRBJ2-3
CASSLAPLGAGGNQPQHF TGCGCCAGCAGCTTGGCCCCCTTAGGGGCAGGGGGCAATCAGCCCCAGCATTTT TRBV5-1 . . TRBJ1-5
CASSRQGREKLFF TGCGCCAGCAGCCGGCAAGGGAGGGAAAAACTGTTTTTT TRBV5-1 . . TRBJ1-4
CASSLGVTYGYTF TGTGCCAGCAGTTTGGGAGTGACCTATGGCTACACCTTC TRBV28 . . TRBJ1-2
CASSLGTGTFSGNTIYF TGCGCCAGCAGCTTGGGGACAGGGACCTTCTCTGGAAACACCATATATTTT TRBV5-1 . TRBD1 TRBJ1-3
CASKGVNTQYF TGTGCCAGCAAAGGAGTGAATACGCAGTATTTT TRBV2 . . TRBJ2-3
CASSDYRGVNYGYTF TGTGCCAGCAGCGACTACAGGGGGGTTAACTATGGCTACACCTTC TRBV7-8 once TRBD1 TRBJ1-2
CASSEAGSNDEQFF TGTGCCAGCAGTGAGGCGGGAAGTAACGATGAGCAGTTCTTC TRBV6-4 once . TRBJ2-1
CASSSENRGSSYEQYF TGTGCCAGCAGCTCCGAAAACAGGGGCAGCTCCTACGAGCAGTACTTC TRBV7-8 . TRBD1 TRBJ2-7
CASRAQRGRGGVADTQYF TGTGCCAGCAGGGCTCAACGGGGTCGGGGGGGCGTTGCAGATACGCAGTATTTT TRBV2 . TRBD2 TRBJ2-3
CASSPHRGTEAFF TGTGCCAGCAGCCCCCACAGGGGGACTGAAGCTTTCTTT TRBV11-2 . TRBD1 TRBJ1-1
CASSLAQGWEKLFF TGTGCCAGCAGCTTAGCACAGGGCTGGGAAAAACTGTTTTTT TRBV7-9 . . TRBJ1-4
CASSTQGASNQPQHF TGTGCCAGTAGTACCCAGGGGGCGAGCAATCAGCCCCAGCATTTT TRBV19 . TRBD1 TRBJ1-5
CASSSLEAQAFYEQYF TGTGCCAGCAGCTCCCTCGAAGCCCAGGCCTTCTACGAGCAGTACTTC TRBV5-4 once . TRBJ2-7
CASTVDSYGYTF TGTGCCAGCACCGTGGACAGCTATGGCTACACCTTC TRBV28 . . TRBJ1-2
CASSRGATYGYTF TGTGCCAGTAGCAGGGGAGCCACCTATGGCTACACCTTC TRBV19 . . TRBJ1-2
CATSRDFGQPQHF TGTGCCACCAGCAGAGATTTTGGCCAGCCCCAGCATTTT TRBV15 . . TRBJ1-5
CASSQSKREGNTGELFF TGCGCCAGCAGTCAATCGAAACGGGAGGGGAACACCGGGGAGCTGTTTTTT TRBV23-1 . TRBD2 TRBJ2-2
CASSLVAVWSETQYF TGCGCCAGCAGCTTGGTGGCAGTTTGGTCGGAGACCCAGTACTTC TRBV5-1 . . TRBJ2-5
CASSEGTSGGANEQFF TGTGCCAGCAGTGAAGGGACTAGCGGGGGGGCAAATGAGCAGTTCTTC TRBV6-1 . TRBD2 TRBJ2-1
CASSRNVGGLANYGYTF TGTGCCAGCAGCCGCAACGTGGGGGGACTAGCTAACTATGGCTACACCTTC TRBV27 . . TRBJ1-2
CASSQTQARGYSPLHF TGTGCCAGCTCGCAGACACAGGCTAGGGGGTATTCACCCCTCCACTTT TRBV18 . . TRBJ1-6
CASRLQGSGENTEAFF TGTGCCAGCAGGCTACAGGGGTCTGGGGAGAACACTGAAGCTTTCTTT TRBV27 . TRBD1 TRBJ1-1
CASSRVGANYGYTF TGTGCCAGCAGCCGGGTTGGAGCTAACTATGGCTACACCTTC TRBV27 . . TRBJ1-2
CASSVNRDYNSYNEQFF TGTGCCAGCAGCGTCAACCGGGATTATAACTCCTACAATGAGCAGTTCTTC TRBV9 . . TRBJ2-1
CASRADYTGELFF TGCGCCAGCAGGGCTGACTACACCGGGGAGCTGTTTTTT TRBV5-1 . . TRBJ2-2
CASSTGTISGREKLFF TGTGCCAGCAGCACCGGGACAATCTCGGGACGGGAAAAACTGTTTTTT TRBV7-9 . . TRBJ1-4
CASSLGGQSGGEAFF TGCGCCAGCAGCTTGGGGGGCCAGAGCGGGGGTGAAGCTTTCTTT TRBV5-1 . . TRBJ1-1
CASSSSSMQGGYTF TGCGCCAGCAGCTCTTCGTCTATGCAGGGTGGCTACACCTTC TRBV5-1 . . TRBJ1-2
CASSLVRLADTDTQYF TGCGCCAGCAGCTTGGTGCGTCTAGCGGACACAGATACGCAGTATTTT TRBV5-1 once TRBD2 TRBJ2-3
CSGGQGDYGYTF TGCAGCGGGGGACAGGGGGATTATGGCTACACCTTC TRBV29-1 many TRBD1 TRBJ1-2
CASSTDRFAGNTIYF TGCGCCAGCAGCACCGACAGGTTCGCGGGAAACACCATATATTTT TRBV5-1 once . TRBJ1-3
CASSLRSRGTEAFF TGTGCCAGCAGCTTACGTAGCAGGGGTACTGAAGCTTTCTTT TRBV13 . . TRBJ1-1
CASSLGRGAQRYTGELFF TGTGCCAGCAGCTTAGGGCGGGGGGCCCAGCGCTACACCGGGGAGCTGTTTTTT TRBV13 . TRBD2 TRBJ2-2
CASRVRDNSNQPQHF TGTGCCAGCAGAGTCCGGGACAACAGTAATCAGCCCCAGCATTTT TRBV2 . . TRBJ1-5
CASSSGQLNYGYTF TGTGCCAGCAGCTCGGGACAGCTCAACTATGGCTACACCTTC TRBV7-6 . TRBD1 TRBJ1-2
CASSPSGRGTDTQYF TGTGCCAGCAGCCCCAGTGGGCGGGGAACAGATACGCAGTATTTT TRBV7-2 . . TRBJ2-3
CASSLSGRTGELFF TGTGCCAGCAGCTTGTCCGGGAGGACCGGGGAGCTGTTTTTT TRBV7-9 . TRBD2 TRBJ2-2
CASSQDLAGASDTQYF TGCGCCAGCAGCCAAGATCTAGCGGGAGCTTCAGATACGCAGTATTTT TRBV4-1 . TRBD2 TRBJ2-3
CASNGAGDHNEQFF TGTGCCAGCAATGGGGCGGGAGACCACAATGAGCAGTTCTTC TRBV27 . TRBD2 TRBJ2-1
CASSVGAVGVYNEQFF TGTGCCAGCAGCGTAGGGGCAGTCGGGGTATACAATGAGCAGTTCTTC TRBV9 . . TRBJ2-1
CASSTSQLTDTQYF TGCGCCAGCTCAACTAGTCAGTTAACAGATACGCAGTATTTT TRBV5-1 . . TRBJ2-3
CATSRDLGGRAFF TGTGCCACCAGCAGAGATCTGGGGGGGCGAGCTTTCTTT TRBV15 . . TRBJ1-1
CASSFYGTSGAYEQYF TGTGCCAGCAGTTTCTACGGGACTAGCGGGGCCTACGAGCAGTACTTC TRBV27 . TRBD2 TRBJ2-7
CASTIQLMNTEAFF TGTGCCAGTACGATTCAGTTAATGAACACTGAAGCTTTCTTT TRBV19 . . TRBJ1-1